This T cell receptor (beta chain) derives from a study of shared clonotypes between healthy human individuals. Whole-study results and caveats: Incomplete sequencing of sorted subsets was indicated by rarefaction despite large depth.

Notes on this clone: Its antigen remains unknown.

Sequencing used immunoSEQ multiplex PCR; TCRdb keeps in-frame clones, though not all of them. This sample yields over 850,000 clones, of which approximately 80% are seen a single time; 0.6% to 0.7% belongs to the top ten. None of the donors, who were healthy HIV-negative adults, had recently had acute infections or vaccinations. Sequenced material: memory CD4+ T cells from PBMCs. The subset denotes: CD45RA-negative fraction. The receptor was derived from a man between 18 and 35 years old in good health. Some clones in this sample may be carry-over from other donors' samples.

The CDR3 region has the DNA TGTGCCAGCAGCTTGGGGTGGGGCAGGGGGTACGAGCAGTACTTC. Its protein is CASSLGWGRGYEQYF. The chain has TRBV5-4 and TRBJ2-7, with 7 bases aligning to TRBD1. This CDR3 has 15 amino acids. The J segment lost 4 bases and the V segment lost 0 bases, leaving 7 bases of the junction unmatched. Germline CDR1 SGHNT, CDR2 YYREEE (reference sequence).